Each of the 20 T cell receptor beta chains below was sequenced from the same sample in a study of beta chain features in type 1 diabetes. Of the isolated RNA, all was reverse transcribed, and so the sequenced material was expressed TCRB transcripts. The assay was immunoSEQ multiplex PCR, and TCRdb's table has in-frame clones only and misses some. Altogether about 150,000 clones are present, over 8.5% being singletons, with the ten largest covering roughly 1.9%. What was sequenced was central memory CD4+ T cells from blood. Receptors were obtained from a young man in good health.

The CDR3 nucleotides are TGTGCCACCTCCGGGACAGGGGAGCAGCCCCAGCATTTT. Protein: CATSGTGEQPQHF. The chain recombines TRBV15 with TRBJ1-5; TRBD1 matches at 10 bases. CDR1 is LNHNV, CDR2 YYDKDF, per germline (reference sequence). V dropped 8 bases and J dropped 7; count of bases not matched to a gene: 5. The length of the CDR3 is 13 residues.

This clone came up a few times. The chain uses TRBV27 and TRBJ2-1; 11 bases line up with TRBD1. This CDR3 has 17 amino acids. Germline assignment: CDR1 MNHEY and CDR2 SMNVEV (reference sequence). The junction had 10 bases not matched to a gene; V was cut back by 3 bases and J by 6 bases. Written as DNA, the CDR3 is TGTGCCAGCAGTTTTGGGATGGACAGGGGGCGAGGCAATGAGCAGTTCTTC. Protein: CASSFGMDRGRGNEQFF.

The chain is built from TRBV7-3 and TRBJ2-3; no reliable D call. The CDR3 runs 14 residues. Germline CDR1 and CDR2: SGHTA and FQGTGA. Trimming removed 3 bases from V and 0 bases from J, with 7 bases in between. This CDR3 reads CASSLSTSTDTQYF. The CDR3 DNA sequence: TGTGCCAGCAGCTTGAGTACTAGCACAGATACGCAGTATTTT.

CDR3 nucleotides: TGTGCCAGCAGCATCCCGGGGACAGACGGGGAGCTGTTTTTT. This translates into CASSIPGTDGELFF. The gene calls are TRBV7-6 and TRBJ2-2, with 7 bases identical to TRBD1. The germline V gene encodes CDR1 SGHVS and CDR2 FNYEAQ. The junction had 7 bases not matched to a gene; V was cut back by 5 bases and J by 7 bases. The CDR3 totals 14 residues.

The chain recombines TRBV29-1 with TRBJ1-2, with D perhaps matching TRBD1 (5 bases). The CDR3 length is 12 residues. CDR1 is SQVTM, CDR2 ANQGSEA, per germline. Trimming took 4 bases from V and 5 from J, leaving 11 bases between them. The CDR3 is CSVVRDWYGYTF. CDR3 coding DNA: TGCAGCGTTGTAAGGGACTGGTATGGCTACACCTTC.

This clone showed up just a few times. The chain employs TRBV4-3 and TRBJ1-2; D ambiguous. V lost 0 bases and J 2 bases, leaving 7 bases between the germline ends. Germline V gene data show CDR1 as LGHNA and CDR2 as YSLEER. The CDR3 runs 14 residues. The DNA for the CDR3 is TGCGCCAGCAGCCAAGAGTCAAGAAACTATGGCTACACCTTC. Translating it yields CASSQESRNYGYTF.

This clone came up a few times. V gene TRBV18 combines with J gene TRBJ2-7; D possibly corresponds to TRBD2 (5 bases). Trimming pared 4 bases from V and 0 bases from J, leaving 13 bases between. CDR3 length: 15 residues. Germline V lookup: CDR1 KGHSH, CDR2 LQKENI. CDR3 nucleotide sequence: TGTGCCAGCTCACGGAGCGGCAGTAACTCCTACGAGCAGTACTTC. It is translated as CASSRSGSNSYEQYF.

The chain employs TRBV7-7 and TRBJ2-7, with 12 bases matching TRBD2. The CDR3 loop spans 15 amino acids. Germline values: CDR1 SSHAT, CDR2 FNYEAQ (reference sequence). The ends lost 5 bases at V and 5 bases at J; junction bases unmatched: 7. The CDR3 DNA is TGTGCCAGCAGCCTGACTAGCGGGAGAGGTAACGAGCAGTACTTC. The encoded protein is CASSLTSGRGNEQYF.

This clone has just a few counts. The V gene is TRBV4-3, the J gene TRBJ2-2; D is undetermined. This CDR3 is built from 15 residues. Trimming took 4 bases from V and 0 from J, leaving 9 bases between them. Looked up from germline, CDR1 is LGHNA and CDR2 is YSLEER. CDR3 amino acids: CASSPQLSNTGELFF. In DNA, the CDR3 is TGCGCCAGCAGCCCCCAACTATCGAACACCGGGGAGCTGTTTTTT.

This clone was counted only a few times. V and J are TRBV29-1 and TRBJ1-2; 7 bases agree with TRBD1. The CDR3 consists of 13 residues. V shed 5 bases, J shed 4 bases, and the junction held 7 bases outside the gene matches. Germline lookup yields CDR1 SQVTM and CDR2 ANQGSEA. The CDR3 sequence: CSVRLPGGYGYTF. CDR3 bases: TGCAGCGTTCGTCTTCCAGGGGGCTATGGCTACACCTTC.

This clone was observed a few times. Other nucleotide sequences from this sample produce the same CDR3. CDR3 amino acids: CAWSVQGAGNTIYF. The CDR3 coding sequence is TGTGCCTGGAGTGTCCAGGGGGCTGGAAACACCATATATTTT. The genes are TRBV30 and TRBJ1-3, with 7 positions matching TRBD1. The CDR3 sequence is 14 residues long. The V segment lost 0 bases and the J segment 2 bases; nucleotides outside the gene matches: 1. CDR1 is GTSNPN, CDR2 SVGIG, per germline (reference sequence). Complete variable domain (other parts from reference TRBV30 and TRBJ1-3): SQTIHQWPATLVQPVGSPLSLECTVEGTSNPNLYWYRQAAGRGLQLLFYSVGIGQISSEVPQNLSASRPQDRQFILSSKKLLLSDSGFYLCAWSVQGAGNTIYFGEGSWLTVV.

CDR3 DNA: TGTGCCAGCAGCCCCACCCCGAGCGGATCACTCTACGAGCAGTACTTC. Its translation is CASSPTPSGSLYEQYF. This chain links TRBV7-2 with TRBJ2-7; a possible D gene is TRBD2 (5 bases). The CDR3 totals 16 residues. Germline V lookup: CDR1 SGHTA, CDR2 FQGNSA. Trimming shortened V by 5 bases and J by 3 bases, and 20 bases separated the two germline ends.

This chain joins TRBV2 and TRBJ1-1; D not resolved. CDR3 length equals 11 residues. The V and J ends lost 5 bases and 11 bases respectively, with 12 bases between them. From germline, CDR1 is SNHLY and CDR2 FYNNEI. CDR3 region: CASSLPGFAFF. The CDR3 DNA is TGTGCCAGCAGTCTACCGGGATTCGCTTTCTTT.

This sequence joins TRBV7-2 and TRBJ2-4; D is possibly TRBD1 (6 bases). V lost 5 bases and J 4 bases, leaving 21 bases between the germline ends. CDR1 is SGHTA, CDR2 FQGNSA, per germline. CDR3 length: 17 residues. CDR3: CASSVVSTGTQKNIQYF. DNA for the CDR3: TGTGCCAGCAGCGTGGTCTCAACAGGGACCCAAAAAAACATTCAGTACTTC.

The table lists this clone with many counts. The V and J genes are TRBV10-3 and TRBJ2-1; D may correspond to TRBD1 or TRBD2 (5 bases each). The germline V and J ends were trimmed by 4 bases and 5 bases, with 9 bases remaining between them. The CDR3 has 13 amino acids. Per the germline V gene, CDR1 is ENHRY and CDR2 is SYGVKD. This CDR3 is CAISGGRDNEQFF. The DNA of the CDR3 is TGTGCCATCAGTGGGGGACGGGACAATGAGCAGTTCTTC.

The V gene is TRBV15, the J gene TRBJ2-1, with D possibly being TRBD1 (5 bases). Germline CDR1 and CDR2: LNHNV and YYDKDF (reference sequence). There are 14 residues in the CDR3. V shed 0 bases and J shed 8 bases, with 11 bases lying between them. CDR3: CATSRDLTADEQFF. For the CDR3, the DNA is TGTGCCACCAGCAGAGATCTGACAGCAGATGAGCAGTTCTTC.

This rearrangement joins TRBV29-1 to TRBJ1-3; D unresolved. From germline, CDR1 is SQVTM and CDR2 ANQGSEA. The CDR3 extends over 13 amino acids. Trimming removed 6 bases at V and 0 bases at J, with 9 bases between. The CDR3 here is CSVDFLSGNTIYF. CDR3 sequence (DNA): TGCAGCGTGGACTTTCTCTCTGGAAACACCATATATTTT.

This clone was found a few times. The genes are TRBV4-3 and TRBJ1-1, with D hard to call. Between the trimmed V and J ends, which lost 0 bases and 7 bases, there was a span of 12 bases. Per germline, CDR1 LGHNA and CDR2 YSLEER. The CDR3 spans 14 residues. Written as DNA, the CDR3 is TGCGCCAGCAGCCAAGAACCTCAGAGAGGTGAAGCTTTCTTT. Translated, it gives CASSQEPQRGEAFF.

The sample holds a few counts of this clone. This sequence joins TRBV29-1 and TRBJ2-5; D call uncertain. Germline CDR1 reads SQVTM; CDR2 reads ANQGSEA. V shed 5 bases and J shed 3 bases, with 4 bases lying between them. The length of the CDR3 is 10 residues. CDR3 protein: CSVFKETQYF. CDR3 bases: TGCAGCGTTTTTAAAGAGACCCAGTACTTC.

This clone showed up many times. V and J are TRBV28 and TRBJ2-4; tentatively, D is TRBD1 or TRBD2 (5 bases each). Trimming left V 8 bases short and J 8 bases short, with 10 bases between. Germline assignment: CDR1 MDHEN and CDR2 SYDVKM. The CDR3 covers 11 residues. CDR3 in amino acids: CASGGTDIQYF. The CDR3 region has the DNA TGTGCCAGCGGGGGTACGGACATTCAGTACTTC.